A selection of T cell receptor beta chains follows, all from one sample in a study of vaccination and CD4 T cells after COVID-19. Which antigens these TCRs recognize remains unknown. MiXCR, applied by TCRdb to the PCR reads, yields one record per CDR3 protein. The table shows over 20,000 distinct CDR3 sequences, with less than 35% occurring only once. Here the sequenced sample was CD4+ T cells from blood, cultured in vitro, taken about 7 months after SARS-CoV-2 vaccination. These receptors were collected from a human donor who had recovered from COVID-19. Each CDR3 is given with its conserved first and last residue. D genes are given only for firm matches. Expanded clones get a size class; other rows say once, few or many, or leave the size out.

cdr3_aa cdr3_nt v_call d_call clone_size j_call
CSAIPKETQYF TGCAGTGCTATACCCAAAGAGACCCAGTACTTC TRBV20-1 NA few TRBJ2-5
CASSSGLAGGDSETQYF TGTGCCAGCAGCTCGGGACTAGCGGGAGGGGATTCGGAGACCCAGTACTTC TRBV11-2 TRBD2 NA TRBJ2-5
CASSSVGMNTEAFF TGTGCCAGCAGCTCCGTAGGCATGAACACTGAAGCTTTCTTT TRBV7-2 NA few TRBJ1-1
CSARTDRGFLDTEAFF TGCAGTGCTAGAACGGACAGGGGCTTCCTCGACACTGAAGCTTTCTTT TRBV20-1 TRBD1 NA TRBJ1-1
CASSPPGTDTQYF TGTGCCAGCAGCCCCCCGGGCACAGATACGCAGTATTTT TRBV7-9 NA few TRBJ2-3
CSAMGLATYNEQFF TGCAGTGCAATGGGACTAGCTACCTACAATGAGCAGTTCTTC TRBV20-1 TRBD2 NA TRBJ2-1
CASSLWGATYEQYF TGTGCCAGCAGTTTATGGGGGGCCACCTACGAGCAGTACTTC TRBV28 NA few TRBJ2-7
CASSMTVNSYEQYF TGTGCCAGCAGTATGACCGTCAACTCCTACGAGCAGTACTTC TRBV27 NA few TRBJ2-7
CASSLRQGISYEQYF TGTGCCAGCTCACTCCGACAGGGGATCTCCTACGAGCAGTACTTC TRBV18 TRBD1 NA TRBJ2-7
CSAHPRETQYF TGCAGTGCACATCCTAGAGAGACCCAGTACTTC TRBV20-1 NA NA TRBJ2-5
CSVAIRRGLGEAFF TGCAGCGTTGCAATTAGGCGGGGGCTAGGTGAAGCTTTCTTT TRBV29-1 NA NA TRBJ1-1
CASSPLGAGYGYTF TGTGCCAGCAGCCCGCTAGGGGCCGGCTATGGCTACACCTTC TRBV6-1 NA NA TRBJ1-2
CSAIDCPTDTQYF TGCAGTGCCATTGACTGCCCCACAGATACGCAGTATTTT TRBV20-1 NA NA TRBJ2-3
CASSLVGRGRLQETQYF TGTGCCAGCAGCTTAGTAGGCAGGGGCAGGCTCCAAGAGACCCAGTACTTC TRBV7-2 NA NA TRBJ2-5
CASSLGTDTGELFF TGTGCCAGCAGCTTAGGGACCGACACCGGGGAGCTGTTTTTT TRBV7-2 NA few TRBJ2-2
CASSEFGFPYEQYF TGTGCCAGCAGTGAATTCGGCTTTCCCTACGAGCAGTACTTC TRBV25-1 NA NA TRBJ2-7
CASSYPGGSGRGEQYF TGTGCCAGCAGTTACCCCGGGGGGAGCGGGAGAGGCGAGCAGTACTTC TRBV6-5 TRBD2 NA TRBJ2-7
CASGSRDSDTQYF TGTGCCAGCGGGAGCCGCGATTCAGATACGCAGTATTTT TRBV6-1 NA NA TRBJ2-3
CASIRGISQETQYF TGTGCCAGCATCCGGGGGATCTCCCAAGAGACCCAGTACTTC TRBV6-1 NA few TRBJ2-5
CASSAGANYGYTF TGTGCCAGCAGTGCAGGGGCGAACTATGGCTACACCTTC TRBV2 NA NA TRBJ1-2
CSVVPGGLYEQYF TGCAGCGTTGTCCCGGGAGGGCTTTACGAGCAGTACTTC TRBV29-1 TRBD2 NA TRBJ2-7
CASRRTSGSSYNEQFF TGTGCCAGTAGGAGGACTAGCGGGAGCTCCTACAATGAGCAGTTCTTC TRBV19 TRBD2 NA TRBJ2-1
CARGETQYF TGTGCTAGGGGGGAGACCCAGTACTTC TRBV7-6 NA NA TRBJ2-5
CASSYGGASSYEQYF TGTGCCAGCAGTTACGGCGGGGCCTCCTCCTACGAGCAGTACTTC TRBV6-5 NA NA TRBJ2-7
CSALSGMSSYEQYF TGCAGTGCCCTTAGCGGGATGAGCTCCTACGAGCAGTACTTC TRBV20-1 TRBD2 NA TRBJ2-7
CASSLGNAGTADTQYF TGTGCCAGCAGCTTAGGGAACGCCGGAACCGCAGATACGCAGTATTTT TRBV7-9 NA NA TRBJ2-3
CASSSTLSHTSADTQYF TGTGCCAGCAGCTCCACCTTGTCGCATACTAGCGCAGATACGCAGTATTTT TRBV7-2 TRBD2 NA TRBJ2-3
CATSRNMGGAQTQYF TGTGCCACCAGCAGAAATATGGGGGGCGCACAGACCCAGTACTTC TRBV15 NA NA TRBJ2-5
CASSEPLAGEFTDTQYF TGTGCCAGCAGTGAACCGCTAGCGGGGGAGTTCACAGATACGCAGTATTTT TRBV6-1 TRBD2 NA TRBJ2-3
CASSDQRQGGEQFF TGTGCCAGCAGCGACCAGAGACAGGGAGGTGAGCAGTTCTTC TRBV7-3 NA NA TRBJ2-1
CASSPGPGVRYAEQYF TGTGCCAGCAGCCCAGGCCCAGGGGTCAGGTACGCCGAGCAGTACTTC TRBV7-3 NA NA TRBJ2-7
CASSLASGGSSGANVLTF TGTGCCAGCAGCTTAGCGTCAGGGGGGAGCTCTGGGGCCAACGTCCTGACTTTC TRBV7-8 NA NA TRBJ2-6